This is a list of T cell receptor beta chains from one sample in a study of blood T cell repertoires in COVID-19. Sequenced by immunoSEQ multiplex PCR; TCRdb stores in-frame clones only, minus some. The sample lists about 440,000 clones; about 91% were seen once. The sequenced sample was peripheral blood. The receptors stem from a woman aged 45-65 years with COVID-19, enrolled during active disease. Both conserved end residues are part of each CDR3. D genes are given only for firm matches. For some rows the clone size is stated as once, few or many, or as a class when expanded; others skip it.

V gene	clone size	J gene	D gene	CDR3 protein	CDR3 DNA
TRBV11-2	-	TRBJ1-2	TRBD1	CASSLAFRDRVSNYGYTF	TGTGCCAGCAGCTTAGCTTTTCGGGACAGGGTCTCTAACTATGGCTACACCTTC
TRBV29-1	-	TRBJ2-6	-	CSVAGTGANVLTF	TGCAGCGTTGCGGGAACTGGGGCCAACGTCCTGACTTTC
TRBV5-1	-	TRBJ2-7	-	CASSWERLSYEQYF	TGCGCCAGCAGCTGGGAGCGGCTCTCCTACGAGCAGTACTTC
TRBV6-2/TRBV6-3	once	TRBJ2-5	-	CASSYSLGTSQETQYF	TGTGCCAGCAGTTACTCCCTGGGGACTTCCCAAGAGACCCAGTACTTC
TRBV2	once	TRBJ2-1	-	CASSEEAASYNEQFF	TGTGCCAGCAGTGAAGAGGCGGCCTCCTACAATGAGCAGTTCTTC
TRBV6-5	few	TRBJ2-2	-	CASSYGRVTGELFF	TGTGCCAGCAGTTACGGCAGGGTGACCGGGGAGCTGTTTTTT
TRBV19	-	TRBJ2-4	TRBD1	CASGDRGDIQYF	TGTGCCAGCGGGGACAGGGGGGACATTCAGTACTTC
TRBV21-1	-	TRBJ1-5	-	CASFGTQSQPQHF	TGTGCCAGTTTCGGGACACAATCTCAGCCCCAGCATTTT
TRBV3-1/TRBV3-2	-	TRBJ2-7	-	CASSQDYYEQYF	TGTGCCAGCAGCCAAGATTATTACGAGCAGTACTTC
TRBV11-3	once	TRBJ1-6	-	CASSLDVYNSPLHF	TGTGCCAGCAGCTTAGACGTCTATAATTCACCCCTCCACTTT